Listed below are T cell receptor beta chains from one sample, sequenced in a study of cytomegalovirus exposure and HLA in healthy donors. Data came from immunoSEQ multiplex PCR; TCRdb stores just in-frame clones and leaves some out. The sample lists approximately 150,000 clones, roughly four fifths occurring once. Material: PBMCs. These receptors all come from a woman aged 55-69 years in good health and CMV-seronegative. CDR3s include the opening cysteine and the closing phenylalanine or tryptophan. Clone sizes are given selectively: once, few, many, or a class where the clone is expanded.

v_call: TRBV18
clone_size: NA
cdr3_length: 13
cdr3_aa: CATRGSVNEKLFF

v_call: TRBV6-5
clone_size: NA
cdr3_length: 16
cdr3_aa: CASSYSGTGGIETQYF

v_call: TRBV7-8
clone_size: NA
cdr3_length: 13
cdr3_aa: CASSLRDSYEQYF

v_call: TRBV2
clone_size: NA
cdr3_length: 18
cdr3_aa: CASSEALLGRVNTGELFF

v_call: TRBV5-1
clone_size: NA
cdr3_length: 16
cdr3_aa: CASSSSGGGTTDTQYF

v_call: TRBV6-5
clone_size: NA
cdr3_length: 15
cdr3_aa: CASRGQGLSGNTIYF

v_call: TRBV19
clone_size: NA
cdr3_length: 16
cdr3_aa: CASSADRGRGNQPQHF

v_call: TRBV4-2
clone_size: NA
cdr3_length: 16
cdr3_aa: CASSLGGGASTDTQYF

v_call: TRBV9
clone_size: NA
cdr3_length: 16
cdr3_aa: CASSVSGTSGTDTQYF

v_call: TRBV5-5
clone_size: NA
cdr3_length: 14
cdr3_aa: CASSLAQPNYGYTF

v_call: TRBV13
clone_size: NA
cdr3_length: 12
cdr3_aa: CASSARDRPQYF

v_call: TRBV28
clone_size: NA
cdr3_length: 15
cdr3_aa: CASSTGGASNQPQHF

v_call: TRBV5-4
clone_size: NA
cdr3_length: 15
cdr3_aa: CASSLGTGGAYGYTF

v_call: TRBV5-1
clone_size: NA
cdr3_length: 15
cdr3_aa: CASSLVQGAAYGYTF

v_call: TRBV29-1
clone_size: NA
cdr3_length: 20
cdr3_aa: CSAYPNLGLAGTPNTGELFF

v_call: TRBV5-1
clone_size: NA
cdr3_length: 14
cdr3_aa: CASSLAQVSYEQYF

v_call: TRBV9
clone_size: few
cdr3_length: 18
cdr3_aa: CASSPRRTGHHLQNTIYF

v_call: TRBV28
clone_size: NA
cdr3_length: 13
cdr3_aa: CASSFPPGGGYTF

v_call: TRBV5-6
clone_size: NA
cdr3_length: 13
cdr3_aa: CASSFGTSDAQFF

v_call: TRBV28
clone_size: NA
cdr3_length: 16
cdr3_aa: CASSPDRGLNTGELFF

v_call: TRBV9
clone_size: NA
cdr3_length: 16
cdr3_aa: CASSVASGTGAYEQYF

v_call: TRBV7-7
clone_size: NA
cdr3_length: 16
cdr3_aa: CASSLHGVAGGSEQFF

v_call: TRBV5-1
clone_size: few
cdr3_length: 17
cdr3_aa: CASSSRAGAKNTGELFF

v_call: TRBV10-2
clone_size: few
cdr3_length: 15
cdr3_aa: CASSDGQGMNTEAFF

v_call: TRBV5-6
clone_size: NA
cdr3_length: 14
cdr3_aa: CASSWAGARETQYF

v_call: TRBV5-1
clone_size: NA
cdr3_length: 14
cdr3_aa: CASSSTGTNTEAFF

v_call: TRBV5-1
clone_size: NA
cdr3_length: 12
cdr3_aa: CASSLQDHEQYF

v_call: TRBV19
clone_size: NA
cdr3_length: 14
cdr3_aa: CASGRDRRTGELFF

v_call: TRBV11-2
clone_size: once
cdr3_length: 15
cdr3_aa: CASSFTGTATDTQYF

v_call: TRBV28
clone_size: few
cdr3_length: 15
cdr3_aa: CASRKQGSHNSPLHF

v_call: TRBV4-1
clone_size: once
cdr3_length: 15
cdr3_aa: CASSQGLIQSYEQYF

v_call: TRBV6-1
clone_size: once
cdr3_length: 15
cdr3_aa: CASSEKGTGNHEQFF